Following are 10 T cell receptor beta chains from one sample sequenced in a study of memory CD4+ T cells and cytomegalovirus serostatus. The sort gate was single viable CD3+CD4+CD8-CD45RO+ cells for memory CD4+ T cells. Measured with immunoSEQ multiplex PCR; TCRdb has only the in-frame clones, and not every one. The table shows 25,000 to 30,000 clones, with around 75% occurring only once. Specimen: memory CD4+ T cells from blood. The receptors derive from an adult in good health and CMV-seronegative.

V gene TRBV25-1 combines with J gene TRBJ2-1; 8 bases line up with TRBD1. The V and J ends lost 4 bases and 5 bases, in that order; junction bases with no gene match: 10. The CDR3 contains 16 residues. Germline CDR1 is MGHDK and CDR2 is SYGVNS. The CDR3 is CASSAHQGAGNNEQFF. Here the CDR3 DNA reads TGTGCCAGCAGTGCTCATCAGGGGGCAGGTAACAATGAGCAGTTCTTC. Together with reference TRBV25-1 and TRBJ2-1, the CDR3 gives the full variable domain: EADIYQTPRYLVIGTGKKITLECSQTMGHDKMYWYQQDPGMELHLIHYSYGVNSTEKGDLSSESTVSRIRTEHFPLTLESARPSHTSQYLCASSAHQGAGNNEQFFGPGTRLTVL.

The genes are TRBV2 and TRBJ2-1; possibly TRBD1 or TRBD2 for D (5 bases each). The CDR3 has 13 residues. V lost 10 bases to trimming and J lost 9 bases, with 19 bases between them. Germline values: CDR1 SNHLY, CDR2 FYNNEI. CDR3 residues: CAMGDPVRGEQFF. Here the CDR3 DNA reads TGTGCCATGGGGGACCCCGTTAGAGGTGAGCAGTTCTTC.

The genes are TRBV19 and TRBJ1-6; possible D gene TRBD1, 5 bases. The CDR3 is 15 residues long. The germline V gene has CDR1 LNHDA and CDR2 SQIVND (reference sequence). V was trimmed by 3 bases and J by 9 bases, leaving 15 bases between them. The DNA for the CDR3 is TGTGCCAGTAGTATGCTTGCAGGGTGGCCTTCACCCCTCCACTTT. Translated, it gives CASSMLAGWPSPLHF.

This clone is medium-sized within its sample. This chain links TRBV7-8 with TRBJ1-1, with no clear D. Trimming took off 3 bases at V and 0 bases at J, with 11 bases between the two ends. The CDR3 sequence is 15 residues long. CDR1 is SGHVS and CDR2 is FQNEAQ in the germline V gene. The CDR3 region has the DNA TGTGCCAGCAGCTTCGGACTGCTTATGAACACTGAAGCTTTCTTT. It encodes CASSFGLLMNTEAFF.

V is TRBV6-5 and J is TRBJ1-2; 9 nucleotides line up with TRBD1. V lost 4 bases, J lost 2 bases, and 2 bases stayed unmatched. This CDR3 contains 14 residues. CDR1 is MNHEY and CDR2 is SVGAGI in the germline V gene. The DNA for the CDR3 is TGTGCCAGCAGTTCCGGGACAGGGAACTATGGCTACACCTTC. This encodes CASSSGTGNYGYTF.

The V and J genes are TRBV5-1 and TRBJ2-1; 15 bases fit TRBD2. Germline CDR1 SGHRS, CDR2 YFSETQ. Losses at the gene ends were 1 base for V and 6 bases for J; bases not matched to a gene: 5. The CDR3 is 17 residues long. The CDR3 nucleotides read TGCGCCAGCAGCTTGCGGGGACTAGCGGGAGGTGTCAATGAGCAGTTCTTC. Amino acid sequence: CASSLRGLAGGVNEQFF.

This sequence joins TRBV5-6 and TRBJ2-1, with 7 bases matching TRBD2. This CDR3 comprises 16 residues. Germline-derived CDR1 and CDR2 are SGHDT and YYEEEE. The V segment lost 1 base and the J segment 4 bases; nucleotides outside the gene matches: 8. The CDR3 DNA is TGTGCCAGCAGCTTGCGGGAGGCAAGAAGTTACAATGAGCAGTTCTTC. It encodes CASSLREARSYNEQFF.

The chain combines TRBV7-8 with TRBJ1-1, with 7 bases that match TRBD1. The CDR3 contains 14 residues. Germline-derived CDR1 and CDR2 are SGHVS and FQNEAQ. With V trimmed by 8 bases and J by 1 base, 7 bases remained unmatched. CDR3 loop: CASLTGTANTEAFF. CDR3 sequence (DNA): TGTGCCAGCCTTACCGGGACAGCGAACACTGAAGCTTTCTTT.

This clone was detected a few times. The chain's CDR3 is CASYSWNTEAFF. The DNA of the CDR3 is TGTGCCAGCTATAGTTGGAACACTGAAGCTTTCTTT. V usage is TRBV2 and J usage is TRBJ1-1; no definite D call. Germline CDR1 and CDR2: SNHLY and FYNNEI. Trimming took 8 bases from V and 1 from J, leaving 8 bases between them. CDR3 length equals 12 residues.

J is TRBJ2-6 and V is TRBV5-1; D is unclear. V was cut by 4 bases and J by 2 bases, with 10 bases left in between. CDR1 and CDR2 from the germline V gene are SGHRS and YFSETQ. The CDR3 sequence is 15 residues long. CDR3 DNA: TGCGCCAGCAGCCATCAAAACCCTGGGGCCAACGTCCTGACTTTC. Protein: CASSHQNPGANVLTF.